A single sample is the source of the 9 T cell receptor beta chains below, sequenced in a study of blood T cell repertoires in COVID-19. Produced via immunoSEQ multiplex PCR; TCRdb's table is partial and in-frame only. The sample includes tens of thousands of clones, 70% to 90% of them seen just once. Sequenced sample: peripheral blood. The source of these receptors is a man aged 50-60 years with active COVID-19.

The genes are TRBV7-2 and TRBJ2-1; 13 nucleotides agree with TRBD2. CDR1 is SGHTA and CDR2 is FQGNSA in the germline V gene. V shed 5 bases and J 5 bases; nucleotides not matched to a gene: 3. CDR3 size: 15 residues. The CDR3 coding sequence is TGTGCCAGCAGCCTCGGGACTAGCGGGGACAATGAGCAGTTCTTC. Residues: CASSLGTSGDNEQFF.

The J gene is TRBJ2-6, the V gene TRBV6-4; TRBD1 matches 7 bases. V was clipped by 6 bases and J by 1 base; unmatched bases: 0. CDR1 MRHNA and CDR2 SNTAGT come from the germline V gene. The CDR3 runs 14 residues. CDR3 coding DNA: TGTGCCAGCAGCAGGGGGTCTGGGGCCAACGTCCTGACTTTC. Translating it yields CASSRGSGANVLTF.

V gene TRBV24-1 combines with J gene TRBJ2-2, with D unclear. CDR1 and CDR2 from the germline V gene are KGHDR and SFDVKD. There are 14 residues in the CDR3. V dropped 3 bases and J dropped 4 bases, with 8 bases sitting between them. The CDR3 protein is CATSDAVITGELFF. In nucleotides, the CDR3 is TGTGCCACCAGTGATGCAGTCATCACCGGGGAGCTGTTTTTT.

The rearrangement joins TRBV5-1 to TRBJ2-7; 7 nucleotides match TRBD1. This CDR3 has 13 residues. Germline lookup yields CDR1 SGHRS and CDR2 YFSETQ. V lost 0 bases, J lost 5 bases, and 2 bases stayed unmatched. In DNA, the CDR3 is TGCGCCAGCAGCTTGGGGCAGGGGGACGAGCAGTACTTC. This encodes CASSLGQGDEQYF.

The CDR3 DNA follows: TGTGCCAGCAGCGCCCTCCAAGAGACCCAGTACTTC. This translates into CASSALQETQYF. This chain connects TRBV9 to TRBJ2-5, with D hard to call. CDR3 length: 12 residues. In germline, CDR1 is SGDLS, CDR2 YYNGEE. V was pared by 3 bases and J by 1 base, with 4 bases between.

CDR3 sequence (DNA): TGCGCCAGCAGACCCTTTTCCGGGACTAGCGGCTACAATGAGCAGTTCTTC. Its protein is CASRPFSGTSGYNEQFF. This chain links TRBV5-1 with TRBJ2-1; TRBD2 agrees at 11 bases. The CDR3 is 17 residues long. The junction had 10 bases not matched to a gene; V was cut back by 5 bases and J by 3 bases. The V gene's germline CDR1 is SGHRS and CDR2 YFSETQ.

The chain joins TRBV24-1 to TRBJ1-6; the D gene is possibly TRBD1 (6 bases). The CDR3 runs 15 residues. Germline V gene sequence: CDR1 KGHDR, CDR2 SFDVKD. Trimming left V 0 bases short and J 4 bases short, with 6 bases between. The CDR3 DNA follows: TGTGCCACCAGTGATTTGAGGGGGTATAATTCACCCCTCCACTTT. Translation gives CATSDLRGYNSPLHF.

Only a few counts were recorded for this clone. This chain links TRBV4-3 with TRBJ2-3; 11 bases match TRBD2. CDR3 length: 17 amino acids. The V segment lost 1 base and the J segment 3 bases; nucleotides outside the gene matches: 6. The germline V gene has CDR1 LGHNA and CDR2 YSLEER. In DNA form, the CDR3 reads TGCGCCAGCAGCCAAGTCGGGACTAGCGGCTTTACAGATACGCAGTATTTT. Translated, it gives CASSQVGTSGFTDTQYF.

Points on this clone: Other DNA sequences in this sample translate to the same CDR3. The rearrangement joins TRBV6-6 to TRBJ2-7; 15 positions match TRBD2. The V gene end was trimmed by 7 bases and the J gene end by 6 bases; junction bases not matched to a gene: 10. From germline, CDR1 is MNHNY and CDR2 SVGAGI (reference sequence). There are 16 residues in the CDR3. The CDR3 DNA follows: TGTGCCAGCAACCTAGAGGGACTAGCGGGAGGAAGCGAGCAGTACTTC. It specifies CASNLEGLAGGSEQYF.